Listed below are T cell receptor beta chains from one sample, sequenced in a study of OX40 agonist ivuxolimab in advanced cancers. Clones were sequenced by immunoSEQ multiplex PCR, and TCRdb holds only the in-frame ones, with some missing. The data contain tens of thousands of clones, 70% to 85% of them singletons. The sample here was CD4+ or CD8+ T cells sorted from blood, taken in a trial of the OX40 agonist ivuxolimab. The receptor set was obtained from an adult with an advanced solid tumor such as melanoma, head and neck, liver or kidney cancer. Both conserved end residues are part of each CDR3. A D gene is named only where the DNA matches it firmly. Clone size is stated in some rows and not others, as once, few, many or a class when expanded.

CDR3 protein: CASSLSDFKGETQYF
CDR3 DNA: TGCGCCAGCAGCTTGTCTGACTTTAAGGGAGAGACCCAGTACTTC
J gene: TRBJ2-5
D gene: NA
clone size: NA
V gene: TRBV5-1

CDR3 protein: CASSLRWGLAERDTGELFF
CDR3 DNA: TGTGCCAGCAGCTTACGGTGGGGACTAGCGGAACGGGACACCGGGGAGCTGTTTTTT
J gene: TRBJ2-2
D gene: TRBD2
clone size: NA
V gene: TRBV7-9

CDR3 protein: CASSQRDSLTGELFF
CDR3 DNA: TGTGCCAGCAGCCAGAGGGACTCCCTCACCGGGGAGCTGTTTTTT
J gene: TRBJ2-2
D gene: NA
clone size: once
V gene: TRBV7-2

CDR3 protein: CASSEVGENSPLHF
CDR3 DNA: TGTGCCAGCAGTGAAGTGGGCGAAAATTCACCCCTCCACTTT
J gene: TRBJ1-6
D gene: NA
clone size: NA
V gene: TRBV2

CDR3 protein: CASSLIVKVEAFF
CDR3 DNA: TGTGCCAGCAGTTTAATAGTGAAGGTTGAAGCTTTCTTT
J gene: TRBJ1-1
D gene: NA
clone size: few
V gene: TRBV6-6

CDR3 protein: CASSEQREGGNEQFF
CDR3 DNA: TGTGCCAGCAGCGAACAGCGGGAGGGAGGCAATGAGCAGTTCTTC
J gene: TRBJ2-1
D gene: TRBD2
clone size: NA
V gene: TRBV5-7

CDR3 protein: CASSEGPSTDTQYF
CDR3 DNA: TGCGCCAGCAGCGAGGGACCGAGCACAGATACGCAGTATTTT
J gene: TRBJ2-3
D gene: NA
clone size: NA
V gene: TRBV5-1

CDR3 protein: CASSLGLSNTEAFF
CDR3 DNA: TGCGCCAGCAGCTTGGGACTTTCGAACACTGAAGCTTTCTTT
J gene: TRBJ1-1
D gene: NA
clone size: NA
V gene: TRBV5-1

CDR3 protein: CASSRTSGRNEQFF
CDR3 DNA: TGTGCCAGTAGTAGGACTAGCGGGAGAAATGAGCAGTTCTTC
J gene: TRBJ2-1
D gene: TRBD2
clone size: NA
V gene: TRBV19

CDR3 protein: CASSEAVGLNTEAFF
CDR3 DNA: TGTGCCAGCAGTGAAGCGGTGGGTTTGAACACTGAAGCTTTCTTT
J gene: TRBJ1-1
D gene: NA
clone size: NA
V gene: TRBV6-1

CDR3 protein: CASSYGQGNTGELFF
CDR3 DNA: TGTGCCAGCAGTTACGGGCAGGGTAACACCGGGGAGCTGTTTTTT
J gene: TRBJ2-2
D gene: NA
clone size: NA
V gene: TRBV6-5

CDR3 protein: CASSLDRYEKLFF
CDR3 DNA: TGTGCCAGCAGCTTGGACAGATATGAAAAACTGTTTTTT
J gene: TRBJ1-4
D gene: NA
clone size: NA
V gene: TRBV5-6

CDR3 protein: CASSSRLAKNIQYF
CDR3 DNA: TGTGCCAGCAGCTCCCGACTAGCCAAAAACATTCAGTACTTC
J gene: TRBJ2-4
D gene: NA
clone size: NA
V gene: TRBV11-2

CDR3 protein: CASSSATSGNYNEQFF
CDR3 DNA: TGTGCCAGCAGCTCAGCCACTAGCGGGAACTACAATGAGCAGTTCTTC
J gene: TRBJ2-1
D gene: TRBD2
clone size: NA
V gene: TRBV11-2

CDR3 protein: CASSEADGQGYEQYF
CDR3 DNA: TGTGCCAGCAGTGAAGCGGACGGACAGGGATACGAGCAGTACTTC
J gene: TRBJ2-7
D gene: TRBD1
clone size: few
V gene: TRBV2